What follows are 9 T cell receptor beta chains derived from one specimen sequenced in a study of identical twins. In TCRdb, the 5' RACE reads were re-called with MiXCR into one record per CDR3 protein. The table lists about 1.7 million distinct CDR3 sequences, around 29% of them singletons. Sequencing used cord blood. The receptor source for this set is a newborn girl in good health.

The chain combines TRBV12-5 with TRBJ2-1; 11 bases agree with TRBD1. The CDR3 spans 16 residues. CDR1 and CDR2 from the germline V gene are LGHNT and FRNRAP. Trimming removed 0 bases from V and 6 bases from J; junction bases left unmatched: 4. CDR3 region: CASGLVKGQGGNEQFF. The CDR3 nucleotides are TGTGCTAGTGGTTTGGTAAAGGGACAGGGGGGCAATGAGCAGTTCTTC.

The chain employs TRBV6-6 and TRBJ1-5, with TRBD1 matching 10 bases. V lost 4 bases and J lost 4; bases outside the gene matches: 4. In germline, CDR1 is MNHNY, CDR2 SVGAGI (reference sequence). This CDR3 is 15 amino acids long. As DNA, the CDR3 is TGTGCCAGCAGTTGGGGGACAGGGGCTAATCAGCCCCAGCATTTT. Its translation is CASSWGTGANQPQHF.

The CDR3 sequence: CASSRNAALGYNEQFF. DNA for the CDR3: TGTGCCAGCAGCCGTAACGCAGCTTTAGGGTACAATGAGCAGTTCTTC. The chain combines TRBV4-2 with TRBJ2-1, with D hard to call. V was cut by 4 bases and J by 4 bases, with 17 bases left in between. CDR3 length equals 16 residues. Germline V lookup: CDR1 LGHNA, CDR2 YNFKEQ.

This chain's CDR3 is CASSIRLTFTTDTQYF. CDR3 DNA sequence: TGTGCCAGCAGCATCCGACTCACCTTTACCACAGATACGCAGTATTTT. The V and J genes are TRBV7-9 and TRBJ2-3; D is ambiguous. The CDR3 is 16 amino acids. The germline V gene encodes CDR1 SEHNR and CDR2 FQNEAQ (reference sequence). V dropped 5 bases and J dropped 2 bases, with 17 bases sitting between them.

Comments on this clonotype: At one boundary the junction diverges from the germline segment, which might be a read error. V usage is TRBV7-9 and J usage is TRBJ2-3; the match to TRBD2 covers 13 bases. This CDR3 spans 17 amino acids. Germline V lookup: CDR1 SEHNR, CDR2 FQNEAQ (reference sequence). The CDR3 sequence: CACSLLAGGLNTDTQYF. In DNA form, the CDR3 reads TGTGCCTGCAGCTTACTAGCGGGGGGGCTGAACACAGATACGCAGTATTTT.

This clonotype showed up just a few times. The chain recombines TRBV11-2 with TRBJ2-7; 7 bases map to TRBD1. V lost 5 bases to trimming and J lost 0 bases; unmatched junction nucleotides: 10. Germline V gives CDR1 SGHAT, CDR2 FQNNGV. The CDR3 totals 16 residues. This CDR3 is CASSPLRGRHSYEQYF. DNA for the CDR3: TGTGCCAGCAGCCCACTGAGGGGGCGTCACTCCTACGAGCAGTACTTC.

This chain joins TRBV7-2 and TRBJ1-2, with D possibly matching TRBD1 (6 bases). CDR3 length: 15 residues. CDR1 SGHTA and CDR2 FQGNSA come from the germline V gene. The V end lost 5 bases, the J end lost 5 bases, and 18 bases lay between the germline ends. The CDR3 loop reads CASSPVRGGVYGYTF. The CDR3 DNA reads TGTGCCAGCAGCCCAGTGAGAGGGGGAGTATATGGCTACACCTTC.

This clonotype was observed a few times. This chain links TRBV2 with TRBJ2-7, with 9 nucleotides matching TRBD2. The ends lost 9 bases at V and 4 bases at J; junction bases unmatched: 7. The CDR3 is 13 amino acids. The germline V gene has CDR1 SNHLY and CDR2 FYNNEI. The CDR3 coding sequence is TGTGCCAGTGACGGGCGGGAGGGGTACGAGCAGTACTTC. It codes for CASDGREGYEQYF.

This clonotype was counted at least ten times. The rearrangement links TRBV6-1 to TRBJ2-5, with 11 bases that match TRBD2. V lost 4 bases, J lost 0 bases, and 4 bases stayed unmatched. Germline V gene lookup returns CDR1 MNHNS and CDR2 SASEGT. The CDR3 sequence is 16 residues long. The CDR3 nucleotides read TGTGCCAGCAGTGCCCTAGCGGGAGGTTACCAAGAGACCCAGTACTTC. It encodes CASSALAGGYQETQYF.